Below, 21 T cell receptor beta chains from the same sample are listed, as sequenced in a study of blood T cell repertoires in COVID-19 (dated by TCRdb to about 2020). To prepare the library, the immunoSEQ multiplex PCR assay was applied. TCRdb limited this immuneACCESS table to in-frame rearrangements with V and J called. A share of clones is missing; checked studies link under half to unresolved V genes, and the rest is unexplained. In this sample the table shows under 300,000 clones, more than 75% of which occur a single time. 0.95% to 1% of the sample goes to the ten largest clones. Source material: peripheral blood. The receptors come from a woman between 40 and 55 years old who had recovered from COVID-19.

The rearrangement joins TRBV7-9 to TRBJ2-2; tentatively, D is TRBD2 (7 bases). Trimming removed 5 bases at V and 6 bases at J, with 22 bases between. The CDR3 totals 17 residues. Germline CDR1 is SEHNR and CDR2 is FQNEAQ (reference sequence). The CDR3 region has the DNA TGTGCCAGCAGCCCTCGAGGGGGGGGAGTCTTACCCGGGGAGCTGTTTTTT. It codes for CASSPRGGGVLPGELFF.

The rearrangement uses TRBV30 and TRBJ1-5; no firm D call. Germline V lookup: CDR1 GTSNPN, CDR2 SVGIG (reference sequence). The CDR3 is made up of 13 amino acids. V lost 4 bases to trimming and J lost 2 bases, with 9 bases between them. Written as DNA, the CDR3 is TGTGCCTGGACCCCCGCAGGCAATCAGCCCCAGCATTTT. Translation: CAWTPAGNQPQHF.

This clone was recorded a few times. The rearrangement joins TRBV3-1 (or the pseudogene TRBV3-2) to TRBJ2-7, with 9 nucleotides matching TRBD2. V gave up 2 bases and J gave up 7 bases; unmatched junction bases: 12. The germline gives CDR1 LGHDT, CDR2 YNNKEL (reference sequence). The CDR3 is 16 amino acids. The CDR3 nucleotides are TGTGCCAGCAGCCAACCTAGCGGGACCCACGGGGGGGAGCAGTACTTC. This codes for CASSQPSGTHGGEQYF.

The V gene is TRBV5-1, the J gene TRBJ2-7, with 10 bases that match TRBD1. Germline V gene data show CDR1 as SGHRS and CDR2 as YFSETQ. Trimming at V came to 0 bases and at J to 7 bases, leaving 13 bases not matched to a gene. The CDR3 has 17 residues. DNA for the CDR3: TGCGCCAGCAGCTTGGGGGCTCCGACAGGGGGCCTGGGGGAGCAGTACTTC. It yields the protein CASSLGAPTGGLGEQYF.

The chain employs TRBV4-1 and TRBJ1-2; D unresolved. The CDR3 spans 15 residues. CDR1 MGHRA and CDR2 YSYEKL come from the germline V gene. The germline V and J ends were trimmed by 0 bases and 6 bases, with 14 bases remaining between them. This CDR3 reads CASSQEPARSNGYTF. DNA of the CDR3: TGCGCCAGCAGCCAAGAACCCGCCCGGAGTAATGGCTACACCTTC.

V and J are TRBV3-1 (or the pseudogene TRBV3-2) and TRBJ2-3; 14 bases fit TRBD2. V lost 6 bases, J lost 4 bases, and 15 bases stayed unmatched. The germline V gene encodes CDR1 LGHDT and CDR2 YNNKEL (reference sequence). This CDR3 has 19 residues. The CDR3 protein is CASRQGLAGARPGSDTQYF. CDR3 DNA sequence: TGTGCCAGCAGACAGGGACTAGCGGGAGCCCGCCCGGGTTCAGATACGCAGTATTTT.

CDR3 amino acids: CASSASHTGSEAFF. In DNA, the CDR3 is TGTGCCAGCAGCGCGTCCCACACGGGGTCTGAAGCTTTCTTT. The chain links TRBV9 to TRBJ1-1; D uncertain. V was clipped by 3 bases and J by 6 bases, with 15 bases between them. Germline V gives CDR1 SGDLS, CDR2 YYNGEE. The CDR3 consists of 14 residues.

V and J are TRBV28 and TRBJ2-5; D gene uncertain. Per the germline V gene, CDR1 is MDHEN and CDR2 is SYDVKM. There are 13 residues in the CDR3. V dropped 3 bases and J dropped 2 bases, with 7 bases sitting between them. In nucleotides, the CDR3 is TGTGCCAGCAGTTTGGCCTGGCAAGAGACCCAGTACTTC. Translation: CASSLAWQETQYF.

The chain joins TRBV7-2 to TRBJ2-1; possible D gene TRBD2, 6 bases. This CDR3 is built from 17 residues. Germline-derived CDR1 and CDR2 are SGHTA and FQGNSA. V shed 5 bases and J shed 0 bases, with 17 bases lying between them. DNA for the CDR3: TGTGCCAGCAGCCCCCCAGCTAGCGCTAGCTCCTACAATGAGCAGTTCTTC. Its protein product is CASSPPASASSYNEQFF. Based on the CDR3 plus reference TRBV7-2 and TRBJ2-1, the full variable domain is GAGVSQSPSNKVTEKGKDVELRCDPISGHTALYWYRQSLGQGLEFLIYFQGNSAPDKSGLPSDRFSAERTGGSVSTLTIQRTQQEDSAVYLCASSPPASASSYNEQFFGPGTRLTVL.

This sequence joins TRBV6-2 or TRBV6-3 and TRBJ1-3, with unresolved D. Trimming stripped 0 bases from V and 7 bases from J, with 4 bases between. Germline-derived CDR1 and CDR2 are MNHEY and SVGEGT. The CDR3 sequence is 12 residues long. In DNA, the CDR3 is TGTGCCAGCAGTTACTCGAGGAACACCATATATTTT. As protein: CASSYSRNTIYF.

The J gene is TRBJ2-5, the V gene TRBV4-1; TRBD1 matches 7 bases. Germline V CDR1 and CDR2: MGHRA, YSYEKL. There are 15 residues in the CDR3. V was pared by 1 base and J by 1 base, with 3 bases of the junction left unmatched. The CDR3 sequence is CASSQGDRAQETQYF. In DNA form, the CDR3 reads TGCGCCAGCAGCCAAGGCGACAGGGCCCAAGAGACCCAGTACTTC.

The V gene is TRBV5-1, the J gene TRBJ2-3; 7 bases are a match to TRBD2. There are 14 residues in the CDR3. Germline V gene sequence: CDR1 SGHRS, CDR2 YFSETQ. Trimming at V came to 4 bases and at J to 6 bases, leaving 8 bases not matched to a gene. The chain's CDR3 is CASSPGWEGDTQYF. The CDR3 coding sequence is TGCGCCAGCAGCCCCGGGTGGGAGGGCGATACGCAGTATTTT. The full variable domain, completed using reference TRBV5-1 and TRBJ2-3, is KAGVTQTPRYLIKTRGQQVTLSCSPISGHRSVSWYQQTPGQGLQFLFEYFSETQRNKGNFPGRFSGRQFSNSRSEMNVSTLELGDSALYLCASSPGWEGDTQYFGPGTRLTVL.

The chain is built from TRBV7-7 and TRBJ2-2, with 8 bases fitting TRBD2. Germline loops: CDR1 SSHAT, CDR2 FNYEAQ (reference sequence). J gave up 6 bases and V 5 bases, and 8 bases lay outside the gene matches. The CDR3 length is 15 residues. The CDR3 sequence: CASSPRGAGAGELFF. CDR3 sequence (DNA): TGTGCCAGCAGCCCGCGGGGAGCGGGGGCCGGGGAGCTGTTTTTT. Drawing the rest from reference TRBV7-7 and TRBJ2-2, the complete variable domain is GAGVSQSPRYKVTKRGQDVTLRCDPISSHATLYWYQQALGQGPEFLTYFNYEAQPDKSGLPSDRFSAERPEGSISTLTIQRTEQRDSAMYRCASSPRGAGAGELFFGEGSRLTVL.

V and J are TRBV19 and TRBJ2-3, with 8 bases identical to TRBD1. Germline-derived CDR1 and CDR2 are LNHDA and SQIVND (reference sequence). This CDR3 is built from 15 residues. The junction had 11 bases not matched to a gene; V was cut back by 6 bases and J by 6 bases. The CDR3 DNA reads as TGTGCCAGTAGCGGACAGGGCGGGTGGAGGGATACGCAGTATTTT. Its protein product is CASSGQGGWRDTQYF.

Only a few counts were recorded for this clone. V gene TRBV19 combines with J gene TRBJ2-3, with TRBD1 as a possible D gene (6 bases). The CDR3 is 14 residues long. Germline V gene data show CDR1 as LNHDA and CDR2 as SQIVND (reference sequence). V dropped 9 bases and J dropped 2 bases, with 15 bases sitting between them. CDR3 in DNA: TGTGCCAGCGGGACATCCGGCCCCACAGATACGCAGTATTTT. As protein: CASGTSGPTDTQYF.

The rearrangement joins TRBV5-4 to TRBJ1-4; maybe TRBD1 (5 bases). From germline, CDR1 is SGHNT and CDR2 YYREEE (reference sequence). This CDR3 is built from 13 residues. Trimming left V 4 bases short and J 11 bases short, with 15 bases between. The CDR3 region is CASSLGGVGKLFF. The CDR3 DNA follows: TGTGCCAGCAGCCTCGGAGGGGTAGGGAAACTGTTTTTT.

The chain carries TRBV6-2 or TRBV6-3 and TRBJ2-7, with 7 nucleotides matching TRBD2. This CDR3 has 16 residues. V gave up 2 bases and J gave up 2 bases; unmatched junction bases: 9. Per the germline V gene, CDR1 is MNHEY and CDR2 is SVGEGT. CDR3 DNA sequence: TGTGCCAGCAGTTACGGGGACTACCGAGGGGCCTACGAGCAGTACTTC. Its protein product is CASSYGDYRGAYEQYF.

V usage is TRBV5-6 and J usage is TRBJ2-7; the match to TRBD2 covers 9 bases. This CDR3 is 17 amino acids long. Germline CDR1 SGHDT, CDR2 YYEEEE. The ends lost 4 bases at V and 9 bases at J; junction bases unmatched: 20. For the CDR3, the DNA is TGTGCCAGCAGCCTTGGGTTTCTAGCGGGAAGTCCAGGGGGGCAGTACTTC. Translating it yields CASSLGFLAGSPGGQYF.

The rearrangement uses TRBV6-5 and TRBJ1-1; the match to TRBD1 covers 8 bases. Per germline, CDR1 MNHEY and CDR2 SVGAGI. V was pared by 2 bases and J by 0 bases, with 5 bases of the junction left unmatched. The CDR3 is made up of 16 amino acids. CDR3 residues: CASSYRQGLMNTEAFF. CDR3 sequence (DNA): TGTGCCAGCAGTTACAGACAGGGGCTCATGAACACTGAAGCTTTCTTT.

CDR3 region: CASSQDGQGSQPQHF. The CDR3, as DNA: TGTGCCAGCAGCCAAGATGGGCAGGGAAGTCAGCCCCAGCATTTT. The gene calls are TRBV4-2 and TRBJ1-5, with a tentative D call TRBD1 (5 bases). Germline CDR1 is LGHNA and CDR2 is YNFKEQ. The CDR3 extends over 15 amino acids. Trimming pared 0 bases from V and 6 bases from J, leaving 12 bases between.

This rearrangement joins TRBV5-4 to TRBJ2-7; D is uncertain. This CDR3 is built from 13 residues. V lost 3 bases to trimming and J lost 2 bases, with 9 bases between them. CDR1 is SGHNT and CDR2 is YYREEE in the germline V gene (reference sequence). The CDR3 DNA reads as TGTGCCAGCAGCTGGCACACAGCCTACGAGCAGTACTTC. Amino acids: CASSWHTAYEQYF. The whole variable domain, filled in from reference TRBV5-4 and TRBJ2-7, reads ETGVTQSPTHLIKTRGQQVTLRCSSQSGHNTVSWYQQALGQGPQFIFQYYREEENGRGNFPPRFSGLQFPNYSSELNVNALELDDSALYLCASSWHTAYEQYFGPGTRLTVT.